This T cell receptor beta chain comes out of a study of graft-versus-host responses after intestinal transplantation. Study context: As for transplant type, recipients had multivisceral, liver-intestinal, or isolated intestinal grafts. Points from the study as a whole: Investigators detected GvH clones in recipient marrow, with some emerging earlier in ileum or blood.

Repertoires were generated with immunoSEQ multiplex PCR, while TCRdb's copy carries only in-frame clones and drops some. The top ten hold 0.66% of the sample, which has around 25,000 clones, approximately 40% seen once. Turning to this clone: Germline and junction disagree at one end, which may indicate a read error.

CDR3 length: 16 amino acids. CDR1 SGHRS and CDR2 YFSETQ come from the germline V gene. Specimen: alloreactive CD4+ T cells from a mixed lymphocyte reaction culture, collected before intestinal transplant. Indicated subset: CFSE-low proliferating T cells sorted from roughly six-day pre-transplant mixed lymphocyte reaction (GvH or HvG direction). The chain combines TRBV5-1 with TRBJ1-3, with D maybe TRBD1 (6 bases). This TCR came from a human patient who received an intestinal transplant. The CDR3, as DNA: TGCGCCAACAGCTTGGGTGCCAGGGGCTCTGGAAACACCATATATTTT. It yields the protein CANSLGARGSGNTIYF.